The present T cell receptor beta chain was sequenced within a study of T cell repertoires in cytomegalovirus infection. The study's findings and limits: HLA-C-restricted CMV clonotypes gave the most frequent clonotype in two of eight donors.

The CDR3 has 13 residues. Germline-derived CDR1 and CDR2 are LGHDT and YNNKEL (reference sequence). Using its own MiXCR run on the reads, TCRdb lists one record per CDR3 protein. This sample has about 900,000 distinct CDR3 sequences; approximately 31% occur once, and the top ten carry roughly an eighth. Concerning this clonotype: The antigen is undetermined. This may come from a read error, since a much larger clone is one base off.

The chain couples TRBV3-1 to TRBJ1-1, with D unclear. This clonotype originated in a human donor in good health (CMV status not recorded). Some clones in this sample may be carry-over from other donors' samples. The starting material was cultured CD8+ T cells from PBMCs, obtained from culture after CMV antigen stimulation. Here the CDR3 DNA reads TGTGTCAGCAGCCAAGTGACGGGCACTGAAGCTTTCTTT. Its translation is CVSSQVTGTEAFF.